The T cell receptor beta chain described here comes from a study of shared clonotypes between healthy human individuals. Findings and caveats of the study: The sampled material consisted only of blood, and tissue repertoires are likely to differ. It was the non-shared clonotypes that had lower generation probabilities than clonotypes shared by all four donors.

The CD8 memory sample joined CD45RO+ cells and CCR7-negative CD45RA+ cells. The CDR3 extends over 13 amino acids. The germline V gene encodes CDR1 MRHNA and CDR2 SNTAGT. The ends were cut back, 6 bases at V and 9 bases at J, with 15 bases in the middle. This clone was recorded only once. No antigen is known for it. The data were produced by immunoSEQ multiplex PCR, yet TCRdb's version contains in-frame clones alone and is incomplete. The sample carries approximately 100,000 clones, more than 65% recorded once. The TCR comes from a woman younger than 45 in good health. The sequenced sample consisted of memory CD8+ T cells sorted from blood. The subset was: CD45RO+ cells pooled with CCR7-negative TemRA cells. V usage is TRBV6-4 and J usage is TRBJ1-5, with unresolved D. DNA of the CDR3: TGTGCCAGCAGCTTAGAGGGCGGTTTGCCCCAGCATTTT. As protein: CASSLEGGLPQHF.